Below, 24 T cell receptor beta chains from the same sample are listed, as sequenced in a study of T cells in Graves' hyperthyroidism and ophthalmopathy. TCR beta CDR3 regions were amplified from RNA. The HTBI primer set was used in a first-round RT-PCR of the TCR CDR3. In TCRdb, the multiplex PCR reads were re-called with MiXCR into one record per CDR3 protein. The table lists about 480,000 distinct CDR3 sequences, around an eighth of them singletons. What was sequenced was blood. These receptors were collected from a woman aged 18-29 years with Graves' hyperthyroidism.

The rearrangement uses TRBV5-1 and TRBJ2-5; D uncertain. This CDR3 spans 14 amino acids. V was trimmed by 2 bases and J by 5 bases, leaving 13 bases between them. Germline CDR1 reads SGHRS; CDR2 reads YFSETQ. This CDR3 is CASSFGPDGETQYF. Here the CDR3 DNA reads TGCGCCAGCAGCTTCGGTCCCGACGGTGAGACCCAGTACTTC.

This clonotype turned up a few times. The rearrangement links TRBV29-1 to TRBJ2-5; 7 bases are shared with TRBD1. The CDR3 runs to 13 residues. J gave up 5 bases and V 2 bases, and 5 bases lay outside the gene matches. Germline V CDR1 and CDR2: SQVTM, ANQGSEA. CDR3 protein: CSVESDRRETQYF. The CDR3 coding sequence is TGCAGCGTTGAATCGGACAGGAGGGAGACCCAGTACTTC.

The gene calls are TRBV7-3 and TRBJ1-3; perhaps TRBD1 as D (5 bases). The CDR3 has 15 amino acids. Looked up from germline, CDR1 is SGHTA and CDR2 is FQGTGA. The V end lost 5 bases, the J end lost 3 bases, and 14 bases lay between the germline ends. This CDR3 reads CASSPSGGYGNTIYF. CDR3 nucleotide sequence: TGTGCCAGCAGCCCGAGCGGGGGGTATGGAAACACCATATATTTT. The full variable domain, with the rest looked up from reference TRBV7-3 and TRBJ1-3, is GAGVSQTPSNKVTEKGKYVELRCDPISGHTALYWYRQSLGQGPEFLIYFQGTGAADDSGLPNDRFFAVRPEGSVSTLKIQRTERGDSAVYLCASSPSGGYGNTIYFGEGSWLTVV.

This clonotype was counted ten times or more. The CDR3 sequence is CASSQKGGLNNEQFF. The CDR3 region has the DNA TGTGCCAGCAGCCAAAAGGGGGGACTGAACAATGAGCAGTTCTTC. The rearrangement links TRBV14 to TRBJ2-1; D is tentatively TRBD1 or TRBD2 (6 bases each). V shed 2 bases and J shed 5 bases, with 13 bases lying between them. Germline V CDR1 and CDR2: SGHDN, FVKESK. There are 15 residues in the CDR3. The full variable domain, its missing parts supplied by reference TRBV14 and TRBJ2-1, is EAGVTQFPSHSVIEKGQTVTLRCDPISGHDNLYWYRRVMGKEIKFLLHFVKESKQDESGMPNNRFLAERTGGTYSTLKVQPAELEDSGVYFCASSQKGGLNNEQFFGPGTRLTVL.

This clonotype was recorded at least ten times. The genes are TRBV2 and TRBJ2-5; the D is unclear. From germline, CDR1 is SNHLY and CDR2 FYNNEI. The V end was cut by 1 base, the J end by 4 bases, with 10 bases between. CDR3 length equals 14 residues. The CDR3 DNA is TGTGCCAGCAGTGAAGGCAGAACTCGAGAGACCCAGTACTTC. It encodes CASSEGRTRETQYF.

The V gene is TRBV19, the J gene TRBJ2-2; D perhaps matches TRBD1 (6 bases). The V and J ends lost 4 bases and 8 bases respectively, with 8 bases between them. Germline V lookup: CDR1 LNHDA, CDR2 SQIVND (reference sequence). The CDR3 is 12 residues long. CDR3 in amino acids: CASSKGGGELFF. In DNA, the CDR3 is TGTGCCAGTAGTAAAGGGGGTGGGGAGCTGTTTTTT.

This chain uses TRBV19 with TRBJ2-3; D is unresolved. Germline V gene sequence: CDR1 LNHDA, CDR2 SQIVND (reference sequence). The V end was cut by 7 bases, the J end by 6 bases, with 11 bases between. The CDR3 consists of 12 residues. DNA for the CDR3: TGTGCCAGTACAGGCCATGTGGATACGCAGTATTTT. Protein product: CASTGHVDTQYF.

The rearrangement uses TRBV6-1 and TRBJ1-5; 11 bases line up with TRBD1. Germline CDR1 reads MNHNS; CDR2 reads SASEGT. CDR3 length: 16 residues. The junction had 6 bases not matched to a gene; V was cut back by 7 bases and J by 1 base. The CDR3 reads CASTHGQGASNQPQHF. In DNA form, the CDR3 reads TGTGCCAGCACCCACGGACAGGGGGCGAGCAATCAGCCCCAGCATTTT.

This clonotype has just a few counts. This sequence joins TRBV9 and TRBJ2-1, with D unclear. CDR3 length equals 13 residues. CDR1 is SGDLS and CDR2 is YYNGEE in the germline V gene. Trimming removed 5 bases from V and 8 bases from J, with 14 bases in between. As DNA, the CDR3 is TGTGCCAGCAGGGATCCCCAATTGGATGAGCAGTTCTTC. Residues: CASRDPQLDEQFF.

The sample holds many counts of this clonotype. CDR3 sequence reads: CASSLSSSREQYV. DNA of the CDR3: TGTGCCAGCAGTTTATCTAGCAGTCGCGAGCAGTACGTC. The chain uses TRBV27 and TRBJ2-7; D not certain. This CDR3 has 13 amino acids. Trimming removed 0 bases at V and 6 bases at J, with 9 bases between. Germline assignment: CDR1 MNHEY and CDR2 SMNVEV (reference sequence).

This clonotype occurred many times. The J gene is TRBJ2-5, the V gene TRBV6-1; maybe TRBD2 (5 bases). Trimming pared 7 bases from V and 6 bases from J, leaving 18 bases between. CDR3 length: 14 amino acids. The germline CDR1 and CDR2 sequences are MNHNS and SASEGT. CDR3 sequence: CASTPGYIGKTQYF. The CDR3 coding sequence is TGTGCCAGCACCCCCGGCTACATCGGGAAGACCCAGTACTTC.

This clonotype was observed at least ten times. The chain carries TRBV5-1 and TRBJ1-1; D is ambiguous. The V end was cut by 4 bases, the J end by 1 base, with 17 bases between. This CDR3 contains 16 residues. Germline CDR1 is SGHRS and CDR2 is YFSETQ. This CDR3 is CASSPTVGGSNTEAFF. CDR3 sequence (DNA): TGCGCCAGCAGCCCAACAGTGGGCGGCTCGAACACTGAAGCTTTCTTT.

The J gene is TRBJ1-1, the V gene TRBV5-1, with TRBD1 as a possible D gene (5 bases). V was cut by 0 bases and J by 4 bases, with 16 bases left in between. The CDR3 consists of 16 residues. Germline V gene data show CDR1 as SGHRS and CDR2 as YFSETQ. CDR3 nucleotide sequence: TGCGCCAGCAGCTTGGGGACACGGAACCTATTCACTGAAGCTTTCTTT. Translating gives CASSLGTRNLFTEAFF.

Only a few counts were recorded for this clonotype. This CDR3 reads CASSQGGPTNTEAFF. Here the CDR3 DNA reads TGCGCCAGCAGCCAAGGGGGACCGACGAACACTGAAGCTTTCTTT. The chain recombines TRBV4-1 with TRBJ1-1, with D tentatively TRBD1 (5 bases). V lost 1 base, J lost 1 base, and 10 bases lay in between. Germline assignment: CDR1 MGHRA and CDR2 YSYEKL. This CDR3 contains 15 residues.

This sequence joins TRBV20-1 and TRBJ2-7, with 9 bases matching TRBD1. With 2 bases clipped from V and 8 bases from J, the junction kept 19 bases outside the gene matches. CDR1 and CDR2 (germline): DFQATT, SNEGSKA (reference sequence). The CDR3 sequence is 17 residues long. Here the CDR3 reads CSARIQGTGRAHSQQYF. DNA of the CDR3: TGCAGTGCTAGAATCCAAGGGACAGGGCGAGCCCACTCCCAGCAGTACTTC.

This chain links TRBV2 with TRBJ2-5, with 13 bases that match TRBD2. Germline lookup yields CDR1 SNHLY and CDR2 FYNNEI. V gave up 6 bases and J gave up 5 bases; unmatched junction bases: 12. CDR3 size: 17 residues. For the CDR3, the DNA is TGTGCCAGCAGCCCCGGACTAGCGGGAGTCCAGGGGGAGACCCAGTACTTC. Protein product: CASSPGLAGVQGETQYF. Full variable domain (remainder filled in from reference TRBV2 and TRBJ2-5): EPEVTQTPSHQVTQMGQEVILRCVPISNHLYFYWYRQILGQKVEFLVSFYNNEISEKSEIFDDQFSVERPDGSNFTLKIRSTKLEDSAMYFCASSPGLAGVQGETQYFGPGTRLLVL.

Only a few counts were recorded for this clonotype. The chain uses TRBV11-2 and TRBJ1-1; 12 bases match TRBD1. V was clipped by 4 bases and J by 7 bases; unmatched bases: 7. The CDR3 contains 15 residues. Germline V gene data show CDR1 as SGHAT and CDR2 as FQNNGV. CDR3 DNA sequence: TGTGCCAGCAGCTGGGGACAGGGGGCTTCGGGTGAAGCTTTCTTT. Translation: CASSWGQGASGEAFF.

This chain joins TRBV28 and TRBJ2-7; D is perhaps TRBD1 (7 bases). Germline V lookup: CDR1 MDHEN, CDR2 SYDVKM. The V gene lost 8 bases and the J gene lost 1 base, with 21 bases spanning the gap. The CDR3 spans 16 residues. The CDR3 nucleotides are TGTGCCAGCTCGGCCCACGGGGGACAGCAATCCTACGAGCAGTACTTC. Its translation: CASSAHGGQQSYEQYF.

Worth noting for this clonotype: A much larger clone is a single base away; this may be a read error. This chain connects TRBV15 to TRBJ1-6, with D hard to call. The CDR3 extends over 13 amino acids. CDR1 is LNHNV, CDR2 YYDKDF, per germline (reference sequence). The CDR3: CATGSENNSPLHF. CDR3 nucleotide sequence: TGTGCCACCGGCAGTGAGAATAATTCACCCCTCCACTTT.

This clonotype appeared a few times. A much larger clone differs by one base, so this may be a read error. The rearrangement links TRBV12-3 or TRBV12-4 to TRBJ2-5, with 8 bases that match TRBD1. Losses at the gene ends were 7 bases for V and 4 bases for J; bases not matched to a gene: 11. The CDR3 is 15 amino acids. CDR3 sequence reads: CASKMTGQGAETQYF. In nucleotides, the CDR3 is TGTGCCAGCAAGATGACAGGACAGGGAGCAGAGACCCAGTACTTC.

This chain connects TRBV12-5 to TRBJ2-2, with D possibly being TRBD1 (7 bases). Trimming stripped 4 bases from V and 0 bases from J, with 15 bases between. The CDR3 totals 17 residues. Germline V gives CDR1 LGHNT, CDR2 FRNRAP. The CDR3 region is CASGSGAGTANTGELFF. The CDR3 nucleotides are TGTGCTAGTGGTTCGGGAGCCGGGACAGCGAACACCGGGGAGCTGTTTTTT.

This clonotype has ten or more counts. This chain uses TRBV27 with TRBJ2-2; TRBD1 matches 9 bases. Germline CDR1 MNHEY, CDR2 SMNVEV (reference sequence). Trimming took 4 bases from V and 6 from J; bases not matched to a gene: 6. This CDR3 has 15 amino acids. CDR3 nucleotide sequence: TGTGCCAGCAGTTCACAGGGGGCCGGGGCCGGGGAGCTGTTTTTT. It specifies CASSSQGAGAGELFF.

This clonotype appeared many times. The rearrangement links TRBV12-3 or TRBV12-4 to TRBJ2-5; 8 bases align to TRBD2. V was pared by 8 bases and J by 4 bases, with 12 bases of the junction left unmatched. The CDR3 has 15 amino acids. The CDR3 loop is CASGFRAGERETQYF. CDR3 DNA: TGTGCCAGCGGGTTTCGAGCGGGAGAAAGAGAGACCCAGTACTTC.

The chain links TRBV29-1 to TRBJ1-1, with 12 bases fitting TRBD1. In germline, CDR1 is SQVTM, CDR2 ANQGSEA. Germline trimming cut 1 base from V and 1 base from J; bases unmatched to any gene: 10. The CDR3 spans 18 residues. DNA of the CDR3: TGCAGCGTTGAAGTGATGTCTTGGGACAGGGGGCCGAACACTGAAGCTTTCTTT. Protein sequence: CSVEVMSWDRGPNTEAFF. The complete variable domain, with remaining parts taken from reference TRBV29-1 and TRBJ1-1, reads SAVISQKPSRDICQRGTSLTIQCQVDSQVTMMFWYRQQPGQSLTLIATANQGSEATYESGFVIDKFPISRPNLTFSTLTVSNMSPEDSSIYLCSVEVMSWDRGPNTEAFFGQGTRLTVV.